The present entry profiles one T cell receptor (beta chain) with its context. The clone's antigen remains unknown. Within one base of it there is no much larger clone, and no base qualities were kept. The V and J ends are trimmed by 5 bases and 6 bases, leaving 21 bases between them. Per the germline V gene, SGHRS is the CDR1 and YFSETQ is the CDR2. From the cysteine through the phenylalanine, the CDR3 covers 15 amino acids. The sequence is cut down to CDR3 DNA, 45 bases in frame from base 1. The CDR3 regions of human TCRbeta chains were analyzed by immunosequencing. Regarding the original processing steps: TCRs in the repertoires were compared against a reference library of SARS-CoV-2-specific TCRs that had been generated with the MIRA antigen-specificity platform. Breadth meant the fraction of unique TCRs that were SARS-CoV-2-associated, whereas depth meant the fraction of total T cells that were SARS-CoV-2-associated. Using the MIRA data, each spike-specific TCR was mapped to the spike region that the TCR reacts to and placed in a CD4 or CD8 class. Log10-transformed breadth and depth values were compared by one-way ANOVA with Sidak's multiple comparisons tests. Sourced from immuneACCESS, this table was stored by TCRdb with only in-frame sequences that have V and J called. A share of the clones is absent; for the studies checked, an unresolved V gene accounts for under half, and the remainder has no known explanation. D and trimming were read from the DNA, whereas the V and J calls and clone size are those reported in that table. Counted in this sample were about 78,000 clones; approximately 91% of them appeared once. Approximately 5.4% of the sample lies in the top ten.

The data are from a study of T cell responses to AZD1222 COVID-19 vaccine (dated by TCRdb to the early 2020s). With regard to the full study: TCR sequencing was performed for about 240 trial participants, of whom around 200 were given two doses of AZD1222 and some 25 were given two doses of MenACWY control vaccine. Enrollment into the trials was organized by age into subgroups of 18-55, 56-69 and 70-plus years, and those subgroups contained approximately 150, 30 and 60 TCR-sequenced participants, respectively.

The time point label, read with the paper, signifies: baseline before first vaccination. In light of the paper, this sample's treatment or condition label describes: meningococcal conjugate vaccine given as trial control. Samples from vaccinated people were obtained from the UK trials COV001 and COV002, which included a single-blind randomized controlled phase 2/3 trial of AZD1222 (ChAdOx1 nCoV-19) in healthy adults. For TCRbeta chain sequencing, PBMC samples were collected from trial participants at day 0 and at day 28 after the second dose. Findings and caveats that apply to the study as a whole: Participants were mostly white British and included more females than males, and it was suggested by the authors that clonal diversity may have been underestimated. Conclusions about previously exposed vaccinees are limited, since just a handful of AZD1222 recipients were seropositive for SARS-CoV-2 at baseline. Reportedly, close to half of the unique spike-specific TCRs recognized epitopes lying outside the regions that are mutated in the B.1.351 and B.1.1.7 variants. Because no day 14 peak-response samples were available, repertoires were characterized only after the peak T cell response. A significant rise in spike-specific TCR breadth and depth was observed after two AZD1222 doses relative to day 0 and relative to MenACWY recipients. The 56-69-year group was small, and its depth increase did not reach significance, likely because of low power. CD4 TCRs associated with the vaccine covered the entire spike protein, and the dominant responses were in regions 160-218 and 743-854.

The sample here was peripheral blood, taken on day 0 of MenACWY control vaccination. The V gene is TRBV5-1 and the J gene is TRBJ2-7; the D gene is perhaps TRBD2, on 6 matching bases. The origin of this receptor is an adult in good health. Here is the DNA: TGCGCCAGCAGACCGGGGACTGCGGAAGCGGGCGAGCAGTACTTC. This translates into CASRPGTAEAGEQYF.